One sample yielded the 20 T cell receptor beta chains listed below, sequenced in a study of T cell clonality in common variable immunodeficiency. Profiling relied on immunoSEQ multiplex PCR, and the TCRdb table lists in-frame clones only, not all of them. The sample was found to contain 50,000 to 60,000 clones, and every one recurs. Source material: peripheral blood mononuclear cells. The source is a person aged 18 to 70 in good health.

In this sample, this clone turned up a few times. Read sequence stops 3 residues before the CDR3 end, and the germline J gene provides the missing end. The chain joins TRBV7-2 to TRBJ1-2, with D perhaps matching TRBD1 (5 bases). Germline lookup yields CDR1 SGHTA and CDR2 FQGNSA. The CDR3 is 13 amino acids. The CDR3 is CASSFGTRETYTF. The part of the CDR3 DNA that was read is TGTGCCAGCAGCTTCGGGACTAGGGAAACC.

Many counts were recorded for this clone. The read stops 3 residues short of the end of the CDR3; the missing end is completed from the germline J gene. The J gene is TRBJ2-3, the V gene TRBV10-3; TRBD2 might be the D (6 bases). This CDR3 region has 12 residues. Germline assignment: CDR1 ENHRY and CDR2 SYGVKD. Trimming took 6 bases from V and 6 from J, leaving 10 bases between them. CDR3 region: CAISLGGDTQYF. The covered CDR3 bases are TGTGCCATCAGCCTTGGGGGGGATACG.

As for this clone: The CDR3 end is not reached by the read, which stops 3 residues before it; the germline J gene fills it in. Other DNA sequences from this sample encode an identical CDR3 as well. The J gene is TRBJ1-2, the V gene TRBV7-9, with D uncertain. Germline V gene sequence: CDR1 SEHNR, CDR2 FQNEAQ (reference sequence). The CDR3 loop spans 15 amino acids. The part of the CDR3 DNA that was read is TGTGCCAGCAGCCCACGGACTAGCGGGAGTAATGAC. Protein: CASSPRTSGSND. The entire CDR3 is CASSPRTSGSNDYTF.

This clone was seen ten or more times. The CDR3 end lies 3 residues beyond the end of the read and is filled in from the germline J gene. The rearrangement uses TRBV19 and TRBJ1-2, with 11 bases identical to TRBD1. Germline CDR1 LNHDA, CDR2 SQIVND (reference sequence). After removal of 5 bases from V and 1 base from J, the junction contained 3 bases not matched to a gene. The CDR3 is made up of 15 amino acids. CDR3 amino acids: CASSRDRGGNYGYTF. Incomplete CDR3 DNA: TGTGCCAGTAGTCGGGACAGGGGGGGTAACTATGGC. The complete variable domain, with remaining parts taken from reference TRBV19 and TRBJ1-2, reads DGGITQSPKYLFRKEGQNVTLSCEQNLNHDAMYWYRQDPGQGLRLIYYSQIVNDFQKGDIAEGYSVSREKKESFPLTVTSAQKNPTAFYLCASSRDRGGNYGYTFGSGTRLTVV.

This clone came up many times. From the germline J gene comes the end of the CDR3, since the read stops 3 residues before it. The rearrangement links TRBV5-1 to TRBJ2-2; maybe TRBD2 (6 bases). The germline gives CDR1 SGHRS, CDR2 YFSETQ. The CDR3 spans 19 residues. The chain's CDR3 is CASSRAASAGSSYNSPLFF. The CDR3 DNA, read in part, is TGCGCCAGCAGCCGTGCCGCCAGTGCGGGGAGCTCCTATAATTCACCG.

This clone was counted many times. The read is 3 residues too short to cover the CDR3 end, so that end is filled in from the germline J gene. V and J are TRBV5-1 and TRBJ2-1; no firm D call. Between the trimmed V and J ends, which lost 1 base and 2 bases, there was a span of 10 bases. This CDR3 has 15 residues. Germline lookup yields CDR1 SGHRS and CDR2 YFSETQ. The covered CDR3 bases are TGCGCCAGCAGCTTGTCCCCCCCTCCCTACAATGAG. Protein sequence: CASSLSPPPYNE. The full CDR3 protein is CASSLSPPPYNEQFF.

Details on this clone: The CDR3 end lies 3 residues beyond the end of the read and is filled in from the germline J gene. J is TRBJ2-2 and V is TRBV19, with a possible D match to TRBD1 (6 bases). Germline values: CDR1 LNHDA, CDR2 SQIVND (reference sequence). The CDR3 length is 13 residues. The sequenced part of the CDR3 DNA is TGTGCCAGTAGTATAAGCAGGGGAGAAAAG. Protein: CASSISRGEK. The CDR3 in full is CASSISRGEKLFF.

This clone was observed at least ten times. The sequenced fragment ends 3 residues before the CDR3 boundary, so the rest is inferred from the germline J gene. V and J are TRBV5-4 and TRBJ1-1; no clear D gene. The CDR3 extends over 15 amino acids. Trimming took off 0 bases at V and 0 bases at J, with 9 bases between the two ends. The germline V gene encodes CDR1 SGHNT and CDR2 YYREEE (reference sequence). Here the CDR3 reads CASSLGPGMNTEAFF. Partial CDR3 DNA: TGTGCCAGCAGCTTGGGTCCAGGCATGAACACTGAA.

This clone was picked up many times. The read is 3 residues too short to cover the CDR3 end, so that end is filled in from the germline J gene. V usage is TRBV6-4 and J usage is TRBJ1-6; maybe TRBD1 (5 bases). The V end lost 0 bases, the J end lost 5 bases, and 8 bases lay between the germline ends. This CDR3 comprises 15 residues. Germline V gene data show CDR1 as MRHNA and CDR2 as SNTAGT. The CDR3 loop reads CASSDSGGNNSPLHF. CDR3 DNA (partial): TGTGCCAGCAGTGACTCCGGGGGAAATAATTCACCC.

In regard to this clone: The read terminates 3 residues ahead of where the CDR3 ends, so the germline J gene completes it. The identical CDR3 is also encoded by other nucleotide sequences in the sample. The chain has TRBV5-1 and TRBJ1-2; tentative D call: TRBD1 (5 bases). CDR1 SGHRS and CDR2 YFSETQ come from the germline V gene. The CDR3 is 14 amino acids. CDR3 sequence: CASSLELRVGGYTF. The sequenced part of the CDR3 DNA is TGCGCCAGCAGCCTGGAACTCAGGGTTGGAGGC.

CDR3 sequence reads: CASSFGQATNEKLFF. Partial CDR3 DNA: TGTGCCAGCTCATTCGGACAGGCAACTAATGAAAAG. The chain is built from TRBV18 and TRBJ2-2; 7 bases align to TRBD1. Read sequence stops 3 residues before the CDR3 end, and the germline J gene provides the missing end. Germline CDR1 is KGHSH and CDR2 is LQKENI. This CDR3 has 15 amino acids.

This clone was recorded many times. The CDR3 goes on 3 residues after the read ends, and that part is filled in from the germline J gene. This chain links TRBV7-2 with TRBJ1-2; no firm D call. Trimming removed 1 base at V and 3 bases at J, with 9 bases between. CDR1 is SGHTA and CDR2 is FQGNSA in the germline V gene. The CDR3 has 14 residues. CDR3 in amino acids: CASSLGEDYYGYTF. The covered CDR3 bases are TGTGCCAGCAGCTTAGGGGAGGACTACTATGGC.

This clone was recorded at least ten times. The CDR3 end falls 3 residues outside the read, so it is completed with the germline J gene. The chain recombines TRBV2 with TRBJ1-1; no firm D call. Trimming shortened V by 2 bases and J by 0 bases, and 7 bases separated the two germline ends. This CDR3 has 14 residues. Germline lookup yields CDR1 SNHLY and CDR2 FYNNEI. CDR3 DNA, as far as it was read: TGTGCCAGCAGTGAAACGGTCCTGAACACTGAA. Its protein is CASSETVLNTE. The whole CDR3 sequence is CASSETVLNTEAFF.

Note on this clone: This likely traces to a read error, being one base from a far larger clone. The read gets to within 3 residues of the CDR3 end, and the germline J gene fills in the rest. V and J are TRBV19 and TRBJ2-1; 8 bases agree with TRBD1. The CDR3 sequence is 16 residues long. In germline, CDR1 is LNHDA, CDR2 SQIVND (reference sequence). The DNA read from the CDR3 is TGTGCCACTAGTTCACGGACAGGGCTACACTACAATGAG. Its protein is CATSSRTGLHYNE. In full, the CDR3 reads CATSSRTGLHYNEQFF. Together with reference TRBV19 and TRBJ2-1, the CDR3 gives the full variable domain: DGGITQSPKYLFRKEGQNVTLSCEQNLNHDAMYWYRQDPGQGLRLIYYSQIVNDFQKGDIAEGYSVSREKKESFPLTVTSAQKNPTAFYLCATSSRTGLHYNEQFFGPGTRLTVL.

This clone was detected many times. The read terminates 3 residues before the CDR3 end, so the remaining end is supplied by the germline J gene. The chain links TRBV20-1 to TRBJ2-3; 8 bases are a match to TRBD2. The CDR3 length is 16 residues. Germline CDR1 and CDR2: DFQATT and SNEGSKA (reference sequence). Germline trimming cut 0 bases from V and 4 bases from J; bases unmatched to any gene: 9. The DNA read from the CDR3 is TGCAGTGCTAGAGATGAGGGACTAGTGTTTTCAGATACG. This encodes CSARDEGLVFSDT. The CDR3 in full is CSARDEGLVFSDTQYF.

This clone was counted ten times or more. The sequenced fragment ends 3 residues before the CDR3 boundary, so the rest is inferred from the germline J gene. V gene TRBV19 combines with J gene TRBJ2-3, with 9 bases identical to TRBD2. There are 18 residues in the CDR3. V lost 8 bases, J lost 0 bases, and 15 bases stayed unmatched. Germline assignment: CDR1 LNHDA and CDR2 SQIVND (reference sequence). The CDR3 protein is CASGEPGLAYTSTDTQYF. The CDR3 DNA, read in part, is TGTGCCAGTGGGGAGCCGGGACTAGCTTACACTAGCACAGATACG.

This clone was counted many times. The read stops 3 residues short of the end of the CDR3; the missing end is completed from the germline J gene. V is TRBV20-1 and J is TRBJ2-1, with D maybe TRBD2 (6 bases). Germline CDR1 DFQATT, CDR2 SNEGSKA (reference sequence). Trimming took off 3 bases at V and 2 bases at J, with 14 bases between the two ends. This CDR3 is built from 15 residues. CDR3 in amino acids: CSASGLASPYNEQFF. CDR3 bases read: TGCAGTGCTAGTGGTCTAGCGAGCCCCTACAATGAG.

This clone was seen only a few times. The CDR3 is cut off 3 residues early in the read; its end comes from the germline J gene. The V gene is TRBV11-3, the J gene TRBJ1-1; D may be TRBD1 (5 bases). Germline loops: CDR1 SGHNT, CDR2 YENEEA. V shed 4 bases and J shed 4 bases, with 13 bases lying between them. The length of the CDR3 is 14 residues. The DNA read from the CDR3 is TGTGCCAGCAGCTCCGGGGGGTTGGGCACTGAA. Amino acids: CASSSGGLGTE. The whole CDR3 sequence is CASSSGGLGTEAFF.

This clone has at least ten counts. The CDR3 end lies 3 residues beyond the end of the read and is filled in from the germline J gene. J is TRBJ1-2 and V is TRBV12-3 or TRBV12-4; no clear D gene. CDR3 size: 14 residues. CDR3 amino acids: CASSRGVGIWGYTF. CDR3 DNA, as far as it was read: TGTGCCAGCAGCCGCGGGGTAGGGATTTGGGGC.

Concerning this clone itself: An end of the junction differs from the germline gene, which may be a read error. At the DNA level, this CDR3 is encoded by other sequences in the same sample as well. The part of the CDR3 DNA that was read is TGTGCCAGCAGCCTATACTACTCTGGAAACACG. Encoded protein: CASSLYYSGNT. The CDR3 in full is CASSLYYSGNTIYF. The chain couples TRBV11-2 to TRBJ1-3; D gene uncertain. The read ends 3 residues early relative to the CDR3; the germline J gene fills the gap. This CDR3 is built from 14 residues. Germline loops: CDR1 SGHAT, CDR2 FQNNGV.